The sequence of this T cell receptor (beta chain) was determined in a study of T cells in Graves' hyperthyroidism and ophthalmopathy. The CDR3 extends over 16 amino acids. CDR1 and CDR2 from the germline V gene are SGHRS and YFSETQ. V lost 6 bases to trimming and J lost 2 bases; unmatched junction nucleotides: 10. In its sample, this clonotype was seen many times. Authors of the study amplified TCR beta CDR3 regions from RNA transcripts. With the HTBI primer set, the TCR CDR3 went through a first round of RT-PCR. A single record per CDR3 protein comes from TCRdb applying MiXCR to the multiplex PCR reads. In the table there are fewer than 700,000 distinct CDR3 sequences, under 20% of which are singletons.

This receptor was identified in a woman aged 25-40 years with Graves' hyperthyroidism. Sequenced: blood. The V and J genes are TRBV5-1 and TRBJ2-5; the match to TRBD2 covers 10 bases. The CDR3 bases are TGCGCCAGCAATACCGGTAGCGGGAGGAGACAAGAGACCCAGTACTTC. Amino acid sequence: CASNTGSGRRQETQYF.